This T cell receptor (beta chain) was sequenced during a study of technical replicates of blood from several donors (dated by TCRdb to the late 2010s). Libraries came from the immunoSEQ multiplex PCR assay. Imported from immuneACCESS, the table was reduced by TCRdb to in-frame sequences with V and J called. These copies leave out some clones; in studies compared against another copy, an unresolved V gene accounts for under half, and the cause of the remainder is not known. For this sample the table gives around 72,000 clones, of which roughly 89% were detected only once. 0.35% to 0.45% of the sample is taken by the ten largest. A word on this clone: What this receptor recognizes is not known. No clone much larger than this one lies a single base away; base qualities are absent.

Here V drops 4 bases and J drops 9 bases, and the junction holds 17 bases not matched to any gene. CDR1 and CDR2 were assigned from the germline V gene as SGHDN and FVKESK. From its cysteine to its phenylalanine, the CDR3 spans 17 amino acids. Of all the DNA, just the CDR3 is kept, 51 bases in frame from base 1. The TCR sequence derives from a human donor in good health. Some clones in this sample may be carry-over from other donors' samples. Sequencing used T cells isolated from PBMCs. The chain couples TRBV14 to TRBJ2-2, with TRBD2 matching 7 junction bases. The CDR3 has the sequence CASSPLGGFSPFRELFF. The DNA sequence reads TGTGCCAGCAGCCCGCTCGGGGGGTTCTCTCCCTTCCGGGAGCTGTTTTTT.